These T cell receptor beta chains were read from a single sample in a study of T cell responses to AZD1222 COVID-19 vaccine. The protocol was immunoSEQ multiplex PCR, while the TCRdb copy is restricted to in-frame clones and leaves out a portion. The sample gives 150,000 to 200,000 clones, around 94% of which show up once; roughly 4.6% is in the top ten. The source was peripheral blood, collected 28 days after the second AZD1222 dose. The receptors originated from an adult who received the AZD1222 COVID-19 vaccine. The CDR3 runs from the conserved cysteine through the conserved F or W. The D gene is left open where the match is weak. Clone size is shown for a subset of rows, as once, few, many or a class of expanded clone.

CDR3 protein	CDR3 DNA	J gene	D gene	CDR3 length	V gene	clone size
CASSPGLAGPDTQYF	TGTGCCAGCTCACCCGGACTAGCGGGGCCAGATACGCAGTATTTT	TRBJ2-3	TRBD2	15	TRBV18	.
CATSRGGYGNTIYF	TGTGCCACCAGCAGAGGAGGATATGGAAACACCATATATTTT	TRBJ1-3	.	14	TRBV15	.
CASSQFEKVGHEKLFF	TGTGCCAGCAGCCAGTTTGAGAAGGTGGGGCATGAAAAACTGTTTTTT	TRBJ1-4	.	16	TRBV5-5	once
CASSPLGWGYEQYF	TGTGCCAGCAGTCCCCTCGGATGGGGCTACGAGCAGTACTTC	TRBJ2-7	.	14	TRBV27	.
CASSGTTVGYNEQFF	TGTGCCAGCAGCGGGACCACCGTCGGCTACAATGAGCAGTTCTTC	TRBJ2-1	.	15	TRBV27	.
CASSIFSAGNQPQHF	TGTGCCAGCAGCATTTTCTCAGCTGGCAATCAGCCCCAGCATTTT	TRBJ1-5	.	15	TRBV5-5	.
CASRRGAQETQYF	TGTGCCAGCAGGAGGGGGGCCCAAGAGACCCAGTACTTC	TRBJ2-5	.	13	TRBV2	.
CASSPGNPYNEQFF	TGCGCCAGCAGCCCGGGAAATCCCTACAATGAGCAGTTCTTC	TRBJ2-1	.	14	TRBV4-1	.
CASSRQGGSTEAFF	TGTGCCAGCAGTAGACAGGGCGGAAGCACTGAAGCTTTCTTT	TRBJ1-1	TRBD1	14	TRBV6-2/TRBV6-3	.
CASSAPSSPGELFF	TGTGCCAGCAGCGCCCCTAGCTCCCCCGGGGAGCTGTTTTTT	TRBJ2-2	.	14	TRBV9	.
CSAGQVDEAFF	TGCAGCGCGGGACAGGTAGATGAAGCTTTCTTT	TRBJ1-1	TRBD1	11	TRBV29-1	.
CAWSTGTGSNQPQHF	TGTGCCTGGAGCACGGGGACAGGGAGCAATCAGCCCCAGCATTTT	TRBJ1-5	TRBD1	15	TRBV30	.
CASSPGTSGSDEQFF	TGTGCCAGCAGTCCCGGGACTAGCGGGAGCGATGAGCAGTTCTTC	TRBJ2-1	TRBD2	15	TRBV6-4	.
CASGLVTSGYNEQFF	TGTGCTAGTGGTTTGGTGACTAGCGGGTACAATGAGCAGTTCTTC	TRBJ2-1	TRBD2	15	TRBV12-5	.
CASSFRTVNTGKLFF	TGTGCCAGCAGCTTTCGGACGGTGAACACCGGGAAGCTGTTTTTT	TRBJ2-2	.	15	TRBV7-8	once
CASSFGGLTSGRDSYEQYF	TGTGCCAGCAGCTTCGGGGGGCTCACTAGCGGGAGGGACTCCTACGAGCAGTACTTC	TRBJ2-7	TRBD2	19	TRBV5-4	.
CASSLFIQGALDIQYF	TGTGCCAGCAGCTTGTTTATCCAGGGGGCGTTGGACATTCAGTACTTC	TRBJ2-4	TRBD1	16	TRBV5-8	once
CASSLVRGTSGRAIWGEQFF	TGTGCCAGCAGCTTAGTTCGGGGGACTAGCGGGAGGGCCATTTGGGGTGAGCAGTTCTTC	TRBJ2-1	TRBD2	20	TRBV11-3	.
CASSLAVSFNQPQHF	TGTGCCAGCAGCTTAGCAGTTTCTTTCAATCAGCCCCAGCATTTT	TRBJ1-5	.	15	TRBV7-2	.
CASSFTSVRETQYF	TGTGCCAGCAGCTTCACTAGCGTTCGGGAGACCCAGTACTTC	TRBJ2-5	TRBD2	14	TRBV7-9	.
CASSQGGSYEQYF	TGTGCCAGCAGTCAAGGAGGATCCTACGAGCAGTACTTC	TRBJ2-7	.	13	TRBV6-6	.
CASRLAGVGYTF	TGTGCCAGCAGGTTGGCGGGGGTTGGCTACACCTTC	TRBJ1-2	.	12	TRBV7-9	.
CASKPVGHILGNEQFF	TGTGCCAGCAAGCCCGTGGGACACATTTTAGGAAATGAGCAGTTCTTC	TRBJ2-1	.	16	TRBV27	.
CASSLREYNSPLHF	TGTGCCAGCAGCTTGAGGGAGTATAATTCACCCCTCCACTTT	TRBJ1-6	.	14	TRBV7-9	.
CASSTGIAATDTQYF	TGTGCCAGCTCAACGGGGATAGCGGCCACAGATACGCAGTATTTT	TRBJ2-3	.	15	TRBV18	once
CSVAGRYEQYF	TGCAGCGTTGCAGGGAGGTACGAGCAGTACTTC	TRBJ2-7	.	11	TRBV29-1	.
CASSFQGSSTDTQYF	TGTGCCAGCAGTTTCCAGGGGAGTAGCACAGATACGCAGTATTTT	TRBJ2-3	.	15	TRBV28	.
CASRGQVLNYGYTF	TGTGCCAGCAGGGGACAGGTTCTTAACTATGGCTACACCTTC	TRBJ1-2	TRBD1	14	TRBV2	.
CASSARGLNTEAFF	TGTGCCAGCAGCGCCAGGGGGCTTAACACTGAAGCTTTCTTT	TRBJ1-1	TRBD1	14	TRBV9	.
CASSFKREEDTQYF	TGTGCCAGCAGCTTTAAGCGGGAGGAAGATACGCAGTATTTT	TRBJ2-3	TRBD2	14	TRBV9	.
CASTPRLGVGNEQFF	TGTGCCAGCACCCCACGATTGGGAGTCGGCAATGAGCAGTTCTTC	TRBJ2-1	.	15	TRBV28	.
CASSRKVGTESGYTF	TGTGCCAGCAGCCGAAAGGTCGGGACAGAGAGTGGCTACACCTTC	TRBJ1-2	TRBD1	15	TRBV5-6	.
CASSPTSGLYEQYF	TGTGCCAGCTCACCGACTAGCGGACTCTACGAGCAGTACTTC	TRBJ2-7	TRBD2	14	TRBV18	.
CASRLEGSYFYGYTF	TGTGCCAGCAGACTAGAGGGGTCCTACTTCTATGGCTACACCTTC	TRBJ1-2	.	15	TRBV28	.
CASSPLLAGVQETQYF	TGTGCCAGCTCACCATTACTAGCGGGAGTTCAAGAGACCCAGTACTTC	TRBJ2-5	TRBD2	16	TRBV18	.
CASSMTGNSGNTIYF	TGTGCCAGTAGTATGACAGGGAACTCTGGAAACACCATATATTTT	TRBJ1-3	TRBD1	15	TRBV19	.
CASRSSNQPQHF	TGTGCCAGCAGGAGTAGCAATCAGCCCCAGCATTTT	TRBJ1-5	.	12	TRBV6-5	.
CASSLHPPGQGARNEKLFF	TGTGCCAGCTCACTACATCCCCCGGGACAGGGGGCCAGGAATGAAAAACTGTTTTTT	TRBJ1-4	TRBD1	19	TRBV18	.
CASSPGSGGGYEQYF	TGTGCCAGCAGCCCGGGCAGCGGGGGGGGCTACGAGCAGTACTTC	TRBJ2-7	TRBD2	15	TRBV7-2	.
CSVVSGTDSTDTQYF	TGCAGCGTTGTAAGCGGGACAGACAGCACAGATACGCAGTATTTT	TRBJ2-3	.	15	TRBV29-1	.
CASSRLAQGVTGELFF	TGCGCCAGCAGCCGGTTGGCACAGGGGGTCACCGGGGAGCTGTTTTTT	TRBJ2-2	TRBD1	16	TRBV4-1	.
CASSPLGQGKDYTF	TGTGCCAGCAGCCCCCTCGGACAGGGTAAGGACTACACCTTC	TRBJ1-2	TRBD1	14	TRBV4-2	.
CSVEGVAGEGNEQFF	TGCAGCGTTGAAGGGGTAGCGGGAGAGGGGAATGAGCAGTTCTTC	TRBJ2-1	TRBD2	15	TRBV29-1	.
CASSQEQRANEKLFF	TGCGCCAGCAGCCAAGAACAGAGAGCTAATGAAAAACTGTTTTTT	TRBJ1-4	.	15	TRBV4-3	.
CASSLAGLAYEQYF	TGTGCCAGCAGTTTAGCGGGACTAGCTTACGAGCAGTACTTC	TRBJ2-7	TRBD2	14	TRBV28	.
CASRGDSNIQYF	TGTGCCAGCAGGGGGGACAGCAACATTCAGTACTTC	TRBJ2-4	TRBD1	12	TRBV2	.
CASSSDLRGYTF	TGTGCCAGCAGCTCCGATCTAAGGGGCTACACCTTC	TRBJ1-2	.	12	TRBV9	once
CASLHGTSLNEQFF	TGTGCCAGCCTTCACGGGACTAGTCTCAATGAGCAGTTCTTC	TRBJ2-1	TRBD2	14	TRBV7-9	.